The 29 T cell receptor beta chains presented below share a single source sample, sequenced in a study of control samples from healthy donors and cancer patients. Assay used: immunoSEQ multiplex PCR; TCRdb lists only in-frame clones, some missing. The data hold approximately 150,000 clones, with 75% to 95% observed a single time. Sequencing was performed on blood. These receptors came from a man aged 25 to 40 in good health.

As DNA, the CDR3 is TGTGCCAGCAGCCATGCAGCGGGGATTTCCTACAATGAGCAGTTCTTC. Translated, it gives CASSHAAGISYNEQFF. The V and J genes are TRBV27 and TRBJ2-1; TRBD2 matches at 7 bases. Germline loops: CDR1 MNHEY, CDR2 SMNVEV (reference sequence). The CDR3 loop spans 16 amino acids. V gave up 6 bases and J gave up 1 base; unmatched junction bases: 9.

This chain joins TRBV7-9 and TRBJ2-1; the D is unclear. The CDR3 spans 14 residues. V was trimmed by 5 bases and J by 7 bases, leaving 15 bases between them. Germline lookup yields CDR1 SEHNR and CDR2 FQNEAQ (reference sequence). CDR3 in DNA: TGTGCCAGCAGCCCCACCCAGCAATCGAATGAGCAGTTCTTC. Translated, it gives CASSPTQQSNEQFF.

The J gene is TRBJ1-1, the V gene TRBV29-1; D is unresolved. Trimming pared 7 bases from V and 1 base from J, leaving 13 bases between. Germline lookup yields CDR1 SQVTM and CDR2 ANQGSEA. The CDR3 runs to 13 residues. The CDR3 sequence is CSAGGGGNTEAFF. The CDR3, as DNA: TGCAGCGCCGGTGGTGGAGGGAACACTGAAGCTTTCTTT.

This clone came up a few times. This CDR3 reads CASSLSENTEAFF. The CDR3 nucleotides read TGTGCCAGCAGTTTATCTGAGAACACTGAAGCTTTCTTT. The J gene is TRBJ1-1, the V gene TRBV27; no clear D gene. CDR3 length: 13 residues. Germline loops: CDR1 MNHEY, CDR2 SMNVEV (reference sequence). V lost 0 bases to trimming and J lost 1 base, with 3 bases between them.

The chain joins TRBV5-6 to TRBJ1-5; D remains unclear. CDR3 length: 16 amino acids. The ends were cut back, 0 bases at V and 1 base at J, with 11 bases in the middle. CDR1 is SGHDT and CDR2 is YYEEEE in the germline V gene. The CDR3 sequence: CASSLGFKDSNQPQHF. Here the CDR3 DNA reads TGTGCCAGCAGCTTGGGCTTCAAGGACAGCAATCAGCCCCAGCATTTT. The full variable domain, completed using reference TRBV5-6 and TRBJ1-5, is DAGVTQSPTHLIKTRGQQVTLRCSPKSGHDTVSWYQQALGQGPQFIFQYYEEEERQRGNFPDRFSGHQFPNYSSELNVNALLLGDSALYLCASSLGFKDSNQPQHFGDGTRLSIL.

Points on this clone: The same CDR3 arises from other DNA sequences in this sample as well. J is TRBJ1-3 and V is TRBV30; no firm D call. CDR1 and CDR2 (germline): GTSNPN, SVGIG (reference sequence). The CDR3 runs to 11 residues. V was cut by 3 bases and J by 0 bases, with 0 bases left in between. CDR3 nucleotide sequence: TGTGCCTGGAGCTCTGGAAACACCATATATTTT. Translating it yields CAWSSGNTIYF.

V is TRBV13 and J is TRBJ2-2, with D possibly being TRBD2 (6 bases). V lost 1 base and J 1 base, leaving 10 bases between the germline ends. Germline CDR1 PRHDT, CDR2 FYEKMQ (reference sequence). The CDR3 spans 16 residues. The CDR3 spells CASSLEDGGNTGELFF. In DNA form, the CDR3 reads TGTGCCAGCAGCTTAGAGGACGGGGGGAACACCGGGGAGCTGTTTTTT.

The genes are TRBV5-4 and TRBJ1-6; D is undetermined. Germline V CDR1 and CDR2: SGHNT, YYREEE (reference sequence). This CDR3 contains 16 residues. V was cut by 2 bases and J by 4 bases, with 13 bases left in between. CDR3 DNA sequence: TGTGCCAGCAGCTTTGATCGTAGTAAATATAATTCACCCCTCCACTTT. It codes for CASSFDRSKYNSPLHF.

This chain connects TRBV6-6 to TRBJ2-7; 11 bases map to TRBD2. This CDR3 spans 15 amino acids. The V and J ends lost 6 bases and 5 bases, in that order; junction bases with no gene match: 9. Germline-derived CDR1 and CDR2 are MNHNY and SVGAGI (reference sequence). Written as DNA, the CDR3 is TGTGCCAGCAGACCCACCGGGACTAGCGGCCACGAGCAGTACTTC. It translates to CASRPTGTSGHEQYF.

The rearrangement joins TRBV5-1 to TRBJ2-1; D tentatively fits TRBD1 or TRBD2 (5 bases each). Trimming removed 2 bases at V and 6 bases at J, with 12 bases between. This CDR3 is 14 amino acids long. Germline lookup yields CDR1 SGHRS and CDR2 YFSETQ. The CDR3 here is CASSFRDEGNEQFF. The CDR3 nucleotides read TGCGCCAGCAGCTTCCGGGACGAAGGCAATGAGCAGTTCTTC.

This rearrangement joins TRBV13 to TRBJ2-3; no clear D gene. Germline V gives CDR1 PRHDT, CDR2 FYEKMQ (reference sequence). The CDR3 consists of 12 residues. Trimming removed 3 bases from V and 4 bases from J, with 5 bases in between. The CDR3 is CASSFNSDTQYF. CDR3 coding DNA: TGTGCCAGCAGCTTTAATTCAGATACGCAGTATTTT.

This clone was recorded once. Likely a read error: the CDR3 ends without its conserved phenylalanine or tryptophan. The DNA is omitted, as the CDR3 cannot be located on it reliably, and the CDR3 follows TCRdb's listing. The chain combines TRBV28 with TRBJ2-7; the D call of TRBD1 is as the table states it, not checked on the DNA. The CDR3 is 12 residues long, counting both termini. Looked up from germline, CDR1 is MDHEN and CDR2 is SYDVKM. The CDR3 is CASSLSGGQASI.

The chain links TRBV9 to TRBJ2-7; either TRBD1 or TRBD2 may supply D (5 bases each). The length of the CDR3 is 14 residues. Trimming pared 3 bases from V and 0 bases from J, leaving 10 bases between. The germline CDR1 and CDR2 sequences are SGDLS and YYNGEE. The CDR3 DNA follows: TGTGCCAGCAGCGCGGGGCTAGTCTCCTACGAGCAGTACTTC. Protein: CASSAGLVSYEQYF.

This clone has just one count. The V call is TRBV19, the J call TRBJ1-4; D remains unclear. CDR1 and CDR2 from the germline V gene are LNHDA and SQIVND (reference sequence). The CDR3 is 13 amino acids. Trimming cost V 5 bases and J 8 bases, with 12 bases left between them. CDR3 sequence reads: CASSRTVGEKLFF. In nucleotides, the CDR3 is TGTGCCAGTAGTCGCACGGTCGGGGAAAAACTGTTTTTT.

This chain uses TRBV18 with TRBJ1-3; 8 bases agree with TRBD1. This CDR3 region has 14 residues. Trimming took 5 bases from V and 4 from J; bases not matched to a gene: 4. The germline gives CDR1 KGHSH, CDR2 LQKENI. The CDR3 DNA reads as TGTGCCAGCTCAGCGACAGGGGAGGGAAACACCATATATTTT. As protein: CASSATGEGNTIYF.

The rearrangement uses TRBV19 and TRBJ2-1; 11 bases match TRBD2. The CDR3 spans 15 residues. In germline, CDR1 is LNHDA, CDR2 SQIVND (reference sequence). The J segment lost 2 bases and the V segment lost 6 bases, leaving 3 bases of the junction unmatched. As DNA, the CDR3 is TGTGCCAGTAGGGTAGCGGGGGGGACCTACAATGAGCAGTTCTTC. Encoded protein: CASRVAGGTYNEQFF.

The V and J genes are TRBV10-3 and TRBJ2-3; TRBD1 matches 12 bases. Germline assignment: CDR1 ENHRY and CDR2 SYGVKD. CDR3 length equals 16 residues. Germline trimming cut 6 bases from V and 6 bases from J; bases unmatched to any gene: 10. As DNA, the CDR3 is TGTGCCATCAGAGTACCGGGACAGGGGGCGCCCGATACGCAGTATTTT. Residues: CAIRVPGQGAPDTQYF.

The chain employs TRBV15 and TRBJ2-7; TRBD1 aligns across 7 bases. The CDR3 is made up of 14 amino acids. Trimming took 1 base from V and 2 from J; bases not matched to a gene: 2. CDR1 and CDR2 from the germline V gene are LNHNV and YYDKDF (reference sequence). CDR3 amino acids: CATSRGQGTYEQYF. CDR3 bases: TGTGCCACCAGCAGAGGACAGGGAACCTACGAGCAGTACTTC.

The chain couples TRBV4-1 to TRBJ2-1, with D perhaps TRBD1 or TRBD2 (5 bases each). V lost 1 base to trimming and J lost 10 bases, with 8 bases between them. The CDR3 totals 12 residues. Germline-derived CDR1 and CDR2 are MGHRA and YSYEKL. CDR3 residues: CASSQGGREQFF. DNA of the CDR3: TGCGCCAGCAGCCAAGGGGGACGCGAGCAGTTCTTC.

This clone was seen more than once but under ten times. The J gene is TRBJ2-2, the V gene TRBV2; D unresolved. Trimming cost V 2 bases and J 0 bases, with 7 bases left between them. Germline CDR1 SNHLY, CDR2 FYNNEI. This CDR3 comprises 15 residues. Here the CDR3 DNA reads TGTGCCAGCAGTGAATTTGGGGCGAACACCGGGGAGCTGTTTTTT. Its protein is CASSEFGANTGELFF.

The chain is built from TRBV11-1 and TRBJ2-7; tentative D call: TRBD1 (6 bases). Germline CDR1 is SGHAT and CDR2 is FQDESV (reference sequence). The CDR3 runs to 12 residues. V lost 5 bases and J 6 bases, leaving 11 bases between the germline ends. In DNA form, the CDR3 reads TGTGCCAGCAGCCAGAGGACAGCCGAGCAGTACTTC. Protein sequence: CASSQRTAEQYF.

The chain is built from TRBV7-2 and TRBJ2-7; 10 bases are a match to TRBD2. CDR1 SGHTA and CDR2 FQGNSA come from the germline V gene. There are 13 residues in the CDR3. The trim removed 10 bases at V and 7 bases at J, leaving 10 bases unmatched. The CDR3 DNA sequence: TGTGCCACAAAGAGCGGGGGGGCCCAAGAGCAGTACTTC. This encodes CATKSGGAQEQYF. Based on the CDR3 plus reference TRBV7-2 and TRBJ2-7, the full variable domain is GAGVSQSPSNKVTEKGKDVELRCDPISGHTALYWYRQSLGQGLEFLIYFQGNSAPDKSGLPSDRFSAERTGGSVSTLTIQRTQQEDSAVYLCATKSGGAQEQYFGPGTRLTVT.

This chain connects TRBV19 to TRBJ1-2, with D possibly matching TRBD1 (5 bases). The CDR3 spans 14 residues. Trimming took off 7 bases at V and 8 bases at J, with 20 bases between the two ends. Germline loops: CDR1 LNHDA, CDR2 SQIVND (reference sequence). DNA of the CDR3: TGTGCCAGTAACGTGGTAGGGGAGCTGCGCGGCTACACCTTC. This translates into CASNVVGELRGYTF.

J is TRBJ1-2 and V is TRBV7-2; 10 nucleotides match TRBD1. Germline V gene lookup returns CDR1 SGHTA and CDR2 FQGNSA. The CDR3 runs 14 residues. Trimming cost V 6 bases and J 8 bases; bases outside gene matches: 9. DNA of the CDR3: TGTGCCAGCAGTATAGGACAGGGGGTGAGGGGCTACACCTTC. Residues: CASSIGQGVRGYTF. Complete variable domain (other parts from reference TRBV7-2 and TRBJ1-2): GAGVSQSPSNKVTEKGKDVELRCDPISGHTALYWYRQSLGQGLEFLIYFQGNSAPDKSGLPSDRFSAERTGGSVSTLTIQRTQQEDSAVYLCASSIGQGVRGYTFGSGTRLTVV.

Here the CDR3 DNA reads TGTGCCACCAGCAGGATGGCAGGGGAAGCTTTCTTT. This encodes CATSRMAGEAFF. The V gene is TRBV15, the J gene TRBJ1-1; TRBD1 might be the D (5 bases). Per germline, CDR1 LNHNV and CDR2 YYDKDF (reference sequence). The CDR3 covers 12 residues. V was pared by 3 bases and J by 8 bases, with 10 bases between. The variable domain in full, completed from reference TRBV15 and TRBJ1-1, reads DAMVIQNPRYQVTQFGKPVTLSCSQTLNHNVMYWYQQKSSQAPKLLFHYYDKDFNNEADTPDNFQSRRPNTSFCFLDIRSPGLGDTAMYLCATSRMAGEAFFGQGTRLTVV.

The V and J genes are TRBV9 and TRBJ1-2; D not certain. From germline, CDR1 is SGDLS and CDR2 YYNGEE. Trimming stripped 4 bases from V and 8 bases from J, with 6 bases between. The CDR3 is 10 amino acids. The CDR3: CASSPGGYTF. The CDR3 DNA is TGTGCCAGCAGCCCCGGAGGCTACACCTTC. Full variable domain (rest looked up from reference TRBV9 and TRBJ1-2): DSGVTQTPKHLITATGQRVTLRCSPRSGDLSVYWYQQSLDQGLQFLIQYYNGEERAKGNILERFSAQQFPDLHSELNLSSLELGDSALYFCASSPGGYTFGSGTRLTVV.

The chain joins TRBV10-2 to TRBJ2-7, with a weak D call TRBD2 (5 bases). V dropped 10 bases and J dropped 3 bases, with 13 bases sitting between them. This CDR3 has 12 residues. Germline V gene data show CDR1 as WSHSY and CDR2 as SAAADI. The CDR3 here is CATRELDYEQYF. The CDR3, as DNA: TGCGCCACCCGAGAACTAGACTACGAGCAGTACTTC.

The V call is TRBV7-2, the J call TRBJ2-3; 14 bases are shared with TRBD2. The CDR3 runs to 19 residues. After removal of 0 bases from V and 5 bases from J, the junction contained 10 bases not matched to a gene. Germline CDR1 reads SGHTA; CDR2 reads FQGNSA. The CDR3 sequence: CASSLALGLAGAPGDTQYF. CDR3 bases: TGTGCCAGCAGCTTAGCGTTGGGACTAGCGGGGGCCCCGGGAGATACGCAGTATTTT.

The V call is TRBV5-4, the J call TRBJ2-7, with TRBD2 matching 15 bases. Germline assignment: CDR1 SGHNT and CDR2 YYREEE (reference sequence). CDR3 length: 17 amino acids. V was clipped by 3 bases and J by 5 bases; unmatched bases: 9. The CDR3 sequence: CASSSDPGLAGGDEQYF. In nucleotides, the CDR3 is TGTGCCAGCAGCTCTGATCCGGGACTAGCGGGGGGCGACGAGCAGTACTTC.